The present T cell receptor beta chain was sequenced within a study of shared clonotypes between healthy human individuals (dated by TCRdb to 2018 to 2021). General notes on the study: The cohort comprised two women and three men aged 18 to 49 years. For each donor, three plates each were used for CD4 naive and CD4 memory, two plates were used for CD8 naive, and one plate was used for CD8 memory. Blood TCR repertoires of a handful of healthy adults were deeply sequenced to estimate repertoire size and the extent of clonotype sharing between individuals. Different laboratories and diverse techniques were used to prepare libraries and sequence TCR repertoires, to increase sequencing depth and limit assay-specific biases. Between about 0.8 and 9 billion PBMCs per donor were obtained by leukapheresis. The investigation overall reported the following: Only blood was sampled, and tissue TCR repertoires likely differ from those in blood. Even with the large sequencing depth, rarefaction of the sorted-subset datasets indicated that sequencing was incomplete. The small number of donors limited the genetic and exposure-history diversity represented. Compared with non-shared clonotypes, clonotypes shared by all four sorted-subset donors had higher generation probabilities. Estimated clonotype richness was generally larger for naive than for memory subsets. Pairwise subsampling led to the expectation that sequencing depth would affect the degree of clonotype sharing among donors. Sharing across a handful of donors was observed for about 5% of naive CD4, 3.5% of naive CD8, 2.3% of memory CD4, and about 0.4% of memory CD8 clonotypes.

The V end loses 1 base and the J end loses 3 bases, and a stretch of 14 bases separates them. As encoded in the germline V gene (reference sequence), CDR1 is SGHNT while CDR2 is YYREEE. From its cysteine to its phenylalanine, the CDR3 spans 15 amino acids. The sequence is cut down to CDR3 DNA, 45 bases in frame from base 1. Healthy HIV-negative adults with no recently reported acute infections or vaccinations were included as donors. Every donor was a Caucasian adult living in Nashville, Tennessee, USA. CD4+ T cells were enriched by magnetic negative selection; naive cells were then positively selected on CD45RA, and the negative fraction formed the memory subset. Blood was collected by leukapheresis, and PBMCs were isolated by Ficoll-Histopaque density gradient centrifugation and then cryopreserved in liquid nitrogen vapor phase. Purity and quantity of every magnetically sorted T cell population were checked by analytical flow cytometry. Genomic DNA was isolated from every sorted fraction and measured by UV absorbance on a Nanodrop 2000c.

Of note for this clone: Its cognate antigen has yet to be identified. Qualities for individual bases were not recorded, and no much larger clone is one base off.

Using the deep immunoSEQ assay, TCR CDR3 regions were amplified from genomic DNA by multiplex PCR. Extracted genomic DNA from each cell subset was distributed evenly across all wells of several immunoSEQ 96-well plates, and each plate was treated as a replicate. Each replicate PCR for sorted subsets received roughly 0.2 ug genomic DNA, equal to tens of thousands of T cell genomes. The purified libraries were quantified using a Qubit 3.0 fluorometer, sized with a Bioanalyzer 2100, and then quantified again using the KAPA Library Quantification kit. Each immunoSEQ 96-well plate was sequenced on its own single-read 150-cycle Illumina NextSeq 550 flow cell. The source study handled its data this way. The immunoSEQ output contained only junctional sequences without quality scores, so filtering could not match that applied to full-length reads. To assign V/J genes and CDR3, sequences were annotated using PyIR, a Python wrapper for IgBLAST v1.9, with IMGT germline references. Any read was removed if the V/J assignment was weak (E-value above 1e-6), the CDR3 was missing, or the read contained stop codons, out-of-frame junctions, or ambiguous translated residues. V3J clonotypes were defined as sequences sharing the same inferred V gene, J gene, and CDR3 amino acid sequence. To compute the percentage overlap between repertoires, the number of shared unique clonotypes was divided by the size of the smaller repertoire. Repertoire richness was assessed with RTK rarefaction, the Chao1 estimator, and Recon v2.1 estimates of unobserved clonotypes. For all TCRbeta clonotypes obtained by the gDNA method from a few donors, generation probabilities were computed with OLGA. TCRdb took this table from immuneACCESS and kept in-frame rearrangements with V and J called. Such tables lack part of the clones; where checked against another copy, unresolved V genes explain under half of the gap, and the rest is unexplained. That table is the source of V, J and clone size, and D and trimming were worked out from the DNA. The sample table shows roughly 1,500,000 clones, and 97% to 99% are seen once. Of the sample, under 0.45% is held by the ten largest clones.

This clonotype was obtained from a man in his thirties or forties in good health. The chain uses TRBV5-4 and TRBJ2-7; the D gene assignment is perhaps TRBD1 or TRBD2, with each matching 5 bases. Sequencing was performed on naive CD4+ T cells sorted from blood. Explained via the paper, the cell subset or site label denotes: CD45RA+ positively selected. The base sequence is TGTGCCAGCAGCTTGACCCCCGGGACGAACTACGAGCAGTACTTC. Translation gives CASSLTPGTNYEQYF. Here the CDR3 is joined to the reference TRBV5-4 and TRBJ2-7 genes, and the full variable domain is: ETGVTQSPTHLIKTRGQQVTLRCSSQSGHNTVSWYQQALGQGPQFIFQYYREEENGRGNFPPRFSGLQFPNYSSELNVNALELDDSALYLCASSLTPGTNYEQYFGPGTRLTVT.